These 29 T cell receptor beta chains were sequenced from one sample in a study of T-cell reconstitution after alpha-beta-depleted transplantation in children. It was with unique molecular identifiers that the TCRbeta library was prepared. TCRdb independently ran MiXCR on the PCR reads; one entry per CDR3 protein. This sample carries 200,000 to 250,000 distinct CDR3 sequences, 8.4% of them seen once, and the ten largest clones take roughly 36%. The sample here was PBMCs, mostly from graft donor cells, taken 360 days after TCRalphabeta/CD19-depleted stem cell transplant. Receptors were obtained from a male patient aged 2 to 9 who had a stem cell transplant for acute myeloid leukemia, so the T cells may come from the graft donor.

J is TRBJ1-1 and V is TRBV5-1; no definite D call. The CDR3 has 14 amino acids. V was pared by 1 base and J by 8 bases, with 15 bases between. Looked up from germline, CDR1 is SGHRS and CDR2 is YFSETQ. The CDR3 loop reads CASSLRIPREEAFF. The CDR3 nucleotides read TGCGCCAGCAGCTTGCGTATCCCGAGAGAAGAAGCTTTCTTT.

This clonotype was seen repeatedly, ten times or more. V is TRBV20-1 and J is TRBJ2-2, with 8 bases lining up with TRBD1. V gave up 2 bases and J gave up 1 base; unmatched junction bases: 3. The CDR3 consists of 15 residues. The germline V gene has CDR1 DFQATT and CDR2 SNEGSKA (reference sequence). CDR3 residues: CSARSDRENTGELFF. As DNA, the CDR3 is TGCAGTGCTAGATCGGACAGGGAGAACACCGGGGAGCTGTTTTTT.

The gene calls are TRBV3-1 and TRBJ2-6; 7 nucleotides line up with TRBD1. V lost 1 base and J lost 2; bases outside the gene matches: 14. The CDR3 is 20 amino acids. Germline V lookup: CDR1 LGHDT, CDR2 YNNKEL (reference sequence). CDR3 DNA: TGTGCCAGCAGCCAAGGGGTGAGGGCAGGGGGTCATCCTGGGGCCAACGTCCTGACTTTC. Translated, it gives CASSQGVRAGGHPGANVLTF.

The chain's CDR3 is CASRGEQGGEKLFF. The DNA for the CDR3 is TGCGCCAGCAGGGGCGAACAGGGGGGTGAAAAACTGTTTTTT. The chain links TRBV4-1 to TRBJ1-4, with 8 bases fitting TRBD1. After removal of 6 bases from V and 7 bases from J, the junction contained 7 bases not matched to a gene. The CDR3 spans 14 residues. Germline-derived CDR1 and CDR2 are MGHRA and YSYEKL.

This clonotype showed up many times. This chain uses TRBV20-1 with TRBJ1-6; 10 nucleotides match TRBD1. The CDR3 is 13 residues long. Losses at the gene ends were 6 bases for V and 7 bases for J; bases not matched to a gene: 3. Germline assignment: CDR1 DFQATT and CDR2 SNEGSKA (reference sequence). The CDR3 nucleotides are TGCAGTGCGACGGACAGGGGGAATTCACCCCTCCACTTT. Translation gives CSATDRGNSPLHF.

A few counts support this clonotype. V is TRBV20-1 and J is TRBJ2-1, with D unresolved. V was pared by 0 bases and J by 0 bases, with 15 bases between. This CDR3 region has 17 residues. The germline V gene has CDR1 DFQATT and CDR2 SNEGSKA (reference sequence). The DNA for the CDR3 is TGCAGTGCTAGAGATCAAAGGGCAGCCCTCTCCTACAATGAGCAGTTCTTC. It yields the protein CSARDQRAALSYNEQFF.

This clonotype has only a few counts. This chain connects TRBV12-3 or TRBV12-4 to TRBJ2-5; D remains ambiguous. The V gene lost 5 bases and the J gene lost 5 bases, with 9 bases spanning the gap. The CDR3 covers 12 residues. This CDR3 reads CASSPYSETQYF. The CDR3 coding sequence is TGTGCCAGCAGTCCCTACTCGGAGACCCAGTACTTC.

This clonotype came up a few times. The V and J genes are TRBV10-3 and TRBJ2-7, with D perhaps matching TRBD2 (5 bases). The CDR3 contains 14 residues. Between the trimmed V and J ends, which lost 7 bases and 3 bases, there was a span of 16 bases. Germline V gene sequence: CDR1 ENHRY, CDR2 SYGVKD. This CDR3 is CAITSGGPDYEQYF. CDR3 coding DNA: TGTGCCATCACCTCTGGAGGACCCGACTACGAGCAGTACTTC.

This clonotype has a handful of counts. This sequence joins TRBV4-1 and TRBJ2-1; 9 bases match TRBD1. V dropped 4 bases and J dropped 7; count of bases not matched to a gene: 8. Germline V lookup: CDR1 MGHRA, CDR2 YSYEKL. This CDR3 contains 15 residues. This chain's CDR3 is CASSPTGGISNEQFF. The CDR3 nucleotides are TGCGCCAGCAGCCCCACAGGGGGCATCTCAAATGAGCAGTTCTTC.

This clonotype was found many times. The CDR3 reads CASSLNRYPYGYTF. In DNA, the CDR3 is TGTGCCAGCAGTTTAAACAGATACCCCTATGGCTACACCTTC. This chain uses TRBV28 with TRBJ1-2; D not certain. Germline V gene data show CDR1 as MDHEN and CDR2 as SYDVKM. The CDR3 contains 14 residues. V lost 2 bases, J lost 4 bases, and 11 bases lay in between.

This clonotype was seen a handful of times. This chain uses TRBV7-3 with TRBJ2-3; D is unclear. The CDR3 extends over 14 amino acids. CDR1 SGHTA and CDR2 FQGTGA come from the germline V gene. Trimming pared 5 bases from V and 6 bases from J, leaving 15 bases between. In DNA form, the CDR3 reads TGTGCCAGCAGCCAAATTCCGGGTACGGATACGCAGTATTTT. Amino acid sequence: CASSQIPGTDTQYF.

The V gene is TRBV7-3, the J gene TRBJ2-1, with D possibly matching TRBD2 (5 bases). Looked up from germline, CDR1 is SGHTA and CDR2 is FQGTGA. Trimming removed 5 bases from V and 3 bases from J, with 8 bases in between. The CDR3 extends over 13 amino acids. This chain's CDR3 is CASSLAHYNEQFF. The CDR3 bases are TGTGCCAGCAGCCTAGCCCACTACAATGAGCAGTTCTTC.

This chain links TRBV7-8 with TRBJ1-5, with D unresolved. There are 14 residues in the CDR3. The germline V gene encodes CDR1 SGHVS and CDR2 FQNEAQ. The V gene lost 5 bases and the J gene lost 9 bases, with 17 bases spanning the gap. DNA of the CDR3: TGTGCCAGCAGCCTCCTGACGGGCCTCGGGCCCCAGCATTTT. Protein sequence: CASSLLTGLGPQHF.

This clonotype appeared a few times. CDR3 DNA: TGCAGCGCGGCTGGGGGGGGGAGGGCAGATACGCAGTATTTT. It encodes CSAAGGGRADTQYF. The genes are TRBV20-1 and TRBJ2-3; 7 bases agree with TRBD2. CDR1 is DFQATT and CDR2 is SNEGSKA in the germline V gene (reference sequence). This CDR3 has 14 residues.

The rearrangement links TRBV11-2 to TRBJ2-1; 10 bases are a match to TRBD1. Trimming took 5 bases from V and 0 from J; bases not matched to a gene: 4. Germline CDR1 is SGHAT and CDR2 is FQNNGV. CDR3 size: 16 residues. CDR3 sequence reads: CASSARDRGSYNEQFF. The DNA for the CDR3 is TGTGCCAGCAGCGCCCGGGACAGGGGCTCCTACAATGAGCAGTTCTTC.

With regard to this clonotype: The junction departs from the called germline gene at one end, perhaps through a read error. The chain joins TRBV7-7 to TRBJ2-5, with D perhaps matching TRBD2 (6 bases). This CDR3 has 14 amino acids. Germline V gives CDR1 SSHAT, CDR2 FNYEAQ (reference sequence). Here the CDR3 DNA reads TGTGCTAGCAGCTTCGGAGGGTACCAAGAGACCCAGTACTTC. Its protein is CASSFGGYQETQYF.

The chain joins TRBV13 to TRBJ2-3; D call uncertain. This CDR3 has 16 amino acids. Germline V CDR1 and CDR2: PRHDT, FYEKMQ (reference sequence). The V and J ends lost 2 bases and 2 bases respectively, with 14 bases between them. The CDR3 loop reads CASSLRLVGYTDTQYF. In DNA form, the CDR3 reads TGTGCCAGCAGCTTAAGATTGGTGGGCTACACAGATACGCAGTATTTT.

The chain is built from TRBV4-2 and TRBJ2-3; 8 nucleotides match TRBD2. CDR3 length: 16 amino acids. Germline V gene lookup returns CDR1 LGHNA and CDR2 YNFKEQ. V dropped 3 bases and J dropped 0; count of bases not matched to a gene: 5. The CDR3 DNA is TGTGCCAGCAGCCACGCGCTAGCGGGCAGCACAGATACGCAGTATTTT. Protein sequence: CASSHALAGSTDTQYF.

V is TRBV5-1 and J is TRBJ2-1, with D perhaps TRBD2 (5 bases). The CDR3 consists of 14 residues. Per the germline V gene, CDR1 is SGHRS and CDR2 is YFSETQ. Trimming removed 4 bases from V and 7 bases from J, with 15 bases in between. CDR3 in amino acids: CASSPSGAQNEQFF. CDR3 nucleotides: TGCGCCAGCAGCCCGAGCGGAGCACAAAATGAGCAGTTCTTC.

This clonotype was seen many times. The V and J genes are TRBV11-1 and TRBJ2-1, with a tentative D call TRBD2 (6 bases). This CDR3 spans 16 amino acids. Germline CDR1 reads SGHAT; CDR2 reads FQDESV (reference sequence). The germline V and J ends were trimmed by 5 bases and 0 bases, with 14 bases remaining between them. This CDR3 is CASSMKREISYNEQFF. CDR3 sequence (DNA): TGTGCCAGCAGCATGAAACGGGAGATCTCCTACAATGAGCAGTTCTTC.

Within the sample, this clonotype is medium-sized (0.01 to 0.1%). This chain links TRBV7-9 with TRBJ1-2, with a possible D match to TRBD1 (5 bases). CDR1 is SEHNR, CDR2 FQNEAQ, per germline (reference sequence). V gave up 4 bases and J gave up 4 bases, with 22 bases separating them. The CDR3 consists of 17 residues. The CDR3 loop is CASSSGGSGTYLYGYTF. CDR3 nucleotide sequence: TGTGCCAGCAGCTCAGGTGGCTCCGGGACGTACCTCTATGGCTACACCTTC.

This clonotype was seen at least ten times. The chain joins TRBV7-6 to TRBJ1-1; perhaps TRBD1 as D (6 bases). Germline assignment: CDR1 SGHVS and CDR2 FNYEAQ. This CDR3 has 12 amino acids. The V end lost 1 base, the J end lost 6 bases, and 6 bases lay between the germline ends. The CDR3, as DNA: TGTGCCAGCAGCTTAGAGGGGGCTGAAGCTTTCTTT. Encoded protein: CASSLEGAEAFF.

There are a few counts of this clonotype. The chain recombines TRBV5-1 with TRBJ1-3; D not certain. The V gene lost 0 bases and the J gene lost 2 bases, with 3 bases spanning the gap. CDR1 is SGHRS and CDR2 is YFSETQ in the germline V gene. The CDR3 has 13 amino acids. The CDR3 loop is CASSLATGNTIYF. CDR3 bases: TGCGCCAGCAGCTTGGCGACTGGAAACACCATATATTTT.

V is TRBV4-1 and J is TRBJ2-5, with TRBD2 matching 7 bases. CDR1 and CDR2 (germline): MGHRA, YSYEKL. The CDR3 sequence is 15 residues long. V was clipped by 4 bases and J by 3 bases; unmatched bases: 8. The CDR3 region is CASSPPGGSEETQYF. The CDR3 DNA reads TGCGCCAGCAGCCCCCCGGGGGGAAGCGAAGAGACCCAGTACTTC.

This chain connects TRBV7-3 to TRBJ1-5; unclear D gene. CDR3 length: 14 residues. The germline V gene has CDR1 SGHTA and CDR2 FQGTGA. V gave up 3 bases and J gave up 0 bases, with 6 bases separating them. This CDR3 reads CASSFTSSNQPQHF. CDR3 in DNA: TGTGCCAGCAGCTTCACCAGTAGCAATCAGCCCCAGCATTTT.

This clonotype was seen more than once but under ten times. The J gene is TRBJ2-3, the V gene TRBV5-1; unclear D gene. This CDR3 comprises 12 residues. Trimming took off 5 bases at V and 7 bases at J, with 11 bases between the two ends. CDR1 SGHRS and CDR2 YFSETQ come from the germline V gene. In DNA, the CDR3 is TGCGCCAGCAGGGACCCTTATCATACGCAGTATTTT. Amino acid sequence: CASRDPYHTQYF.

This clonotype was picked up many times. The rearrangement joins TRBV29-1 to TRBJ2-5; possibly TRBD1 or TRBD2 for D (5 bases each). The CDR3 loop spans 14 amino acids. V was pared by 1 base and J by 1 base, with 10 bases between. Per the germline V gene, CDR1 is SQVTM and CDR2 is ANQGSEA. Here the CDR3 reads CSVEVAGTQETQYF. DNA of the CDR3: TGCAGCGTTGAAGTAGCCGGGACCCAAGAGACCCAGTACTTC.

This clonotype has a count of ten or more. The rearrangement links TRBV10-3 to TRBJ2-5, with 8 bases that match TRBD1. J was trimmed by 5 bases and V by 6 bases; bases with no gene match: 8. The CDR3 length is 14 residues. From germline, CDR1 is ENHRY and CDR2 SYGVKD. The CDR3 loop is CAISAYHRGETQYF. The CDR3 nucleotides are TGTGCCATCAGCGCGTACCACAGGGGGGAGACCCAGTACTTC.

The V and J genes are TRBV12-3 or TRBV12-4 and TRBJ2-5, with unresolved D. V was clipped by 6 bases and J by 5 bases, with 16 bases between them. The CDR3 is 14 residues long. CDR3 DNA sequence: TGTGCCAGCAGCCGAAGACCGGTAGTGGAGACCCAGTACTTC. This sequence encodes CASSRRPVVETQYF.